Sequencing of this T cell receptor beta chain was carried out in a study of blood T cell repertoires in COVID-19. Clones were read by immunoSEQ multiplex PCR, and TCRdb kept only the in-frame ones, dropping some. The top ten clones hold approximately 0.64% of a sample with more than 150,000 clones, almost 90% of them seen once. CDR1 is SGHNT, CDR2 YYREEE, per germline (reference sequence). This CDR3 spans 15 amino acids. Trimming removed 5 bases from V and 1 base from J; junction bases left unmatched: 2. Source material: peripheral blood. The sequence was obtained from a man aged 45-60 years with acute or convalescent COVID-19. This chain links TRBV5-4 with TRBJ2-4, with 11 bases lining up with TRBD2. CDR3 residues: CASSLAGGAKNIQYF. The CDR3 nucleotides read TGTGCCAGCAGTTTAGCGGGGGGGGCCAAAAACATTCAGTACTTC.